These 5 T cell receptor beta chains originate from one sample sequenced in a study of blood T cell repertoires in COVID-19. The data were produced by immunoSEQ multiplex PCR, yet TCRdb's version contains in-frame clones alone and is incomplete. The table has under 250,000 clones, about nine tenths seen once. The sample comprised peripheral blood. The receptors originated from a woman in her sixties or seventies with acute or convalescent COVID-19.

The CDR3 coding sequence is TGCGCCAGCAGTGAGTCGCCTAGCAGAGAGACCCAGTACTTC. It is translated as CASSESPSRETQYF. The chain combines TRBV10-1 with TRBJ2-5; a weak D match, TRBD2 (5 bases). Germline CDR1 is WNHNN and CDR2 is SYGVQD (reference sequence). The CDR3 covers 14 residues. V was pared by 0 bases and J by 4 bases, with 9 bases between.

This chain joins TRBV10-3 and TRBJ2-1; 12 nucleotides align to TRBD1. CDR1 is ENHRY, CDR2 SYGVKD, per germline. The V gene end was trimmed by 6 bases and the J gene end by 9 bases; junction bases not matched to a gene: 9. CDR3 length equals 15 residues. The CDR3 loop reads CAISVRDRGQVEQFF. CDR3 coding DNA: TGTGCCATCAGCGTCCGGGACAGGGGGCAGGTTGAGCAGTTCTTC.

This chain links TRBV6-5 with TRBJ2-7, with 7 bases identical to TRBD2. This CDR3 has 16 amino acids. Trimming cost V 2 bases and J 0 bases; bases outside gene matches: 7. Germline V gives CDR1 MNHEY, CDR2 SVGAGI. CDR3 sequence: CASSYPRGRGSYEQYF. CDR3 nucleotide sequence: TGTGCCAGCAGTTACCCCCGGGGGAGGGGCTCCTACGAGCAGTACTTC.

This chain uses TRBV5-1 with TRBJ2-5; D possibly corresponds to TRBD2 (6 bases). The CDR3 has 14 amino acids. The germline CDR1 and CDR2 sequences are SGHRS and YFSETQ. V shed 0 bases and J shed 1 base, with 7 bases lying between them. CDR3 nucleotide sequence: TGCGCCAGCAGCTTGGTGGGGGGCCAAGAGACCCAGTACTTC. This encodes CASSLVGGQETQYF.

The rearrangement joins TRBV6-5 to TRBJ2-3, with 13 bases fitting TRBD2. From germline, CDR1 is MNHEY and CDR2 SVGAGI. V shed 6 bases and J 3 bases; nucleotides not matched to a gene: 3. The CDR3 consists of 15 residues. Written as DNA, the CDR3 is TGTGCCAGCAGCCGGACTAGCGGGGGTACAGATACGCAGTATTTT. The encoded protein is CASSRTSGGTDTQYF.